This T cell receptor (beta chain) was observed in a study of cytomegalovirus exposure and HLA in healthy donors (dated by TCRdb to the late 2010s). Study-level background: In an earlier analysis of roughly 590 of the donors, around 300 Gb of sequence data and 95 million to 130 million unique TCR beta sequences from 150 million to 200 million T cells were reported. The study aimed to test whether signatures of past pathogen exposure could be identified by cataloging public T cell receptors. The study used immunosequencing to profile the T cell repertoires of 666 subjects and linked those repertoires to cytomegalovirus serostatus. In an earlier analysis of roughly 540 of the donors, high-throughput TCR beta sequencing was used to judge whether each TCR beta V gene segment behaved as functional or pseudogenic. Among about 360 genotyped donors of the cohort, an average of about 240,000 unique TCR beta nucleotide sequences were sequenced per donor, 15% to 20% of them non-productive. High-throughput TCR immunosequencing, statistical association of individual TCRs with disease status, and machine learning were combined to predict cytomegalovirus infection status. A later analysis re-analyzed previously published TCR beta repertoires from 666 donors and added high-resolution HLA genotyping to study TCR occurrence patterns. Among the roughly 410 genotyped donors, approximately 82% belonged to the genetic ancestry cluster associated with self-reported Caucasian donors. HLA typing covered class I and class II loci at four-digit resolution. The number of donors typed differed by locus, with roughly 620-640 for A, B, C, DRB1 and DQB1, roughly 520 for DQA1, over 600 for DPA1, and around 460 for DPB1. Along with the approximately 700-subject first cohort, a separate validation cohort of roughly 110 different subjects was used. Because of strong linkage in the cohort, roughly 5 DR-DQ haplotypes were treated as single units for association and clustering. Roughly 300 gigabases of sequencing data and 80 million or so unique TCR sequences were included in an early release covering roughly 600 HLA-typed donors. Donor age, sex, ethnicity and CMV serostatus were collected together with the repertoire data. A later genetic analysis took genome-wide SNP genotypes for about 60% of the roughly 670 donors and used that subset as a discovery cohort. Every discovery cohort repertoire had been produced on one sequencing platform. Rather than using new phenotypic data, the later analysis identified candidate immune exposures from TCR beta sequences and from how often those sequences occurred across donors.

As regards this clone: No antigen is known for it. Within one base of it there is no much larger clone, and no base qualities were kept.

The cohort was made up of approximately 670 healthy bone marrow donors. At the time of sampling, every cohort member was nominally healthy, though immune exposures that went unrecorded were likely present. The donor tested CMV seronegative, placing the donor among the approximately 400 seronegative members of the cohort. A peripheral blood sample was provided by each donor, and peripheral blood mononuclear cells were used for TCR beta sequencing. The Qiagen DNeasy Blood Extraction Kit was used to extract genomic DNA from the blood cell samples. Library method: the immunoSEQ multiplex PCR assay. For the multiplex PCR, a mixture combining 60 forward primers for TCR Vbeta segments and 13 reverse primers for TCR Jbeta segments was used. Amplification of the CDR3 region of rearranged TCR beta genes was performed with a multiplex PCR assay on genomic DNA. On the Illumina HiSeq System, the amplified TCR beta libraries were sequenced as 87-base-pair reads. Processing in the source paper ran as follows. A later analysis tallied 70 million to 100 million unique TCR beta chains across the approximately 670 repertoires, and about 10 million of those chains were shared by two or more donors. A nearest-neighbor algorithm error-corrected the raw reads and collapsed the reads into unique sequences, merging closely related sequences to remove PCR and sequencing errors. Alignment of CDR3 sequences to IMGT reference sequences was used to assign V, D and J gene segments. For a sequence to be retained, a match of at least six nucleotides to both a V gene segment and a J gene segment was required. A rearrangement was called productive if the CDR3 had no stop codons and remained in frame with V and J, and every other rearrangement was called non-productive. Following IMGT convention, CDR3 was defined as the stretch from the second conserved V-encoded cysteine up to the conserved J-encoded phenylalanine. The earlier analysis of a few hundred of the donors excluded any sequence lacking an unambiguous match to a single V gene segment. An earlier analysis of several hundred of the donors called V segments functional above 56.7% productive rearrangements and segregating when the between-donor standard deviation exceeded 5%. A statistical classification framework was developed to diagnose cytomegalovirus status using the catalog of TCR beta chain sequences. In a later analysis, V and J genes were assigned by comparing TCR nucleotide sequences against IMGT/GENE-DB human TR gene sequences. Using the TCRdist pipeline, a later analysis assigned CDR3 sequences along with most-parsimonious VDJ recombination scenarios. In a later analysis, every TCR beta chain was defined by the combination of its CDR3 amino acid sequence and its V-gene family, and reads without a unique V-gene family were dropped. To address suspected cross-contamination and a sequencing artifact, a later analysis removed a few hundred highly shared, low-generation-probability nucleotide sequences. A later analysis calculated a clonal expansion index for each public chain from normalized within-repertoire ranks of inferred template counts. A later analysis computed generation probabilities with a VDJ recombination model fitted to out-of-frame rearrangements, and checked the results against IGoR. In a later analysis, TCR-TCR, TCR-HLA and TCR-CMV co-occurrence was scored with hypergeometric tests, and a repertoire-size bias correction was applied to TCR pairs. To estimate false discovery rates, a later analysis permuted the HLA or CMV assignments 20 times. In a later analysis, co-occurring TCRs were grouped using DBSCAN, and TCRdist sequence similarity was added for clustering within HLA-allele-positive subsets. Repertoires with fewer than 30,000 or more than 120,000 public chains were left out of co-occurrence clustering, as were about five repertoires with anomalous nucleotide sharing. TCRdb re-hosts the immuneACCESS table, in-frame sequences only. Its copies lack some clones; in the studies checked, an unresolved V gene accounts for under half of them, and the cause for the rest is not known. That table gives V, J and clone size, and the DNA gave D and trimming. The sample includes some 150,000 clones, with around 84% observed a single time. 2% to 2.5% of the sample goes to the ten largest clones.

What the research found in general, with its limitations: For the cohort, immune exposure information was limited to CMV serostatus. Broadly in line with IMGT annotations, most TCR beta V segments showed up in productive rearrangements about 90% or about 30% of the time in an earlier analysis of approximately 600 of the donors. According to a later analysis, most CMV-associated TCR beta chains appeared to be HLA-restricted, and the HLA associations seemed to be driven largely by CMV exposure. Only TCR beta chains were sequenced in this cohort, and the absence of alpha or paired-chain data limited detectable features. A total of about 180 TCR beta chains were listed by the study as associated with cytomegalovirus. The 87-base-pair reads could not distinguish some IMGT-functional V segments, including TRBV6-2 and TRBV6-3, so those segments were excluded. An association between a missense DCLRE1C variant and V-gene and J-gene trimming of TCR beta chains was found in a later genetic analysis and replicated in an independent cohort. When HLA alleles, especially DR and DQ, strongly co-occurred, TCR associations were difficult to assign to individual alleles. In a later genetic analysis, fewer N-insertions in productive TCRs were reported among donors in an Asian-associated ancestry cluster than the roughly 710-donor mean. A further reported finding was that TCR beta sequences accurately predicted the HLA-A and HLA-B alleles for most subjects in the first cohort. Correlated functional status among segregating V segments might be attributable to linkage disequilibrium, but an unknown experimental factor could not be ruled out. The sequencing pipeline was judged likely to have produced a cluster of highly shared sequence variants as a technical artifact. It was suggested by the authors that the approach could potentially be generalized to other disease states and immunological phenotypes. Because some donors lacked HLA typing at each locus, the association tests relied only on the typed subset. According to a later analysis, parvovirus B19, influenza, CMV and Epstein-Barr virus appeared linked to several top co-occurrence clusters. The classifier was reported to diagnose cytomegalovirus status with high specificity and sensitivity in both the original and validation cohorts. Sequencing depth was assumed to be roughly uniform across donors in the presence/absence analyses, though that assumption may not hold. Because counts were too low, about 15 rarely observed V segments, including chromosome 9 orphons, were left out of the earlier analysis of 500 to 650 of the donors. In a later analysis, HLA-associated TCR beta chains showed more clonal expansion and lower generation probabilities than non-associated chains that were equally common. In a later analysis, TCR association rates were found to vary across HLA loci, with the most associated TCRs seen for DRB1 alleles and the fewest for HLA-C alleles. Most TCR sequences were observed very rarely across donors, whereas some public TCRs were present in many individuals. Three of the identified cytomegalovirus-associated TCR beta chains were confirmed in vitro to be specific for cytomegalovirus antigens. At a false discovery rate of 0.05, a later analysis linked approximately 18,000 TCR beta sequences to specific HLA alleles.

From its cysteine to its phenylalanine, the CDR3 spans 17 amino acids. Solely the CDR3 DNA is kept, with 51 bases framed from the first base. According to the germline V gene, CDR1 reads MNHNS and CDR2 reads SASEGT. The junction shows trimming of 2 bases on V and 2 bases on J, plus 18 bases between the germline ends. The chain is made from TRBV6-1 and TRBJ2-5, with TRBD2 tentatively as D gene (6 bases match). The sequencing input was PBMCs. This TCR was sampled from a young woman in good health and CMV-seronegative. The DNA is TGTGCCAGCAGTGAATATCTTCGCGGCGGGGCTCAAGAGACCCAGTACTTC. It translates as CASSEYLRGGAQETQYF.